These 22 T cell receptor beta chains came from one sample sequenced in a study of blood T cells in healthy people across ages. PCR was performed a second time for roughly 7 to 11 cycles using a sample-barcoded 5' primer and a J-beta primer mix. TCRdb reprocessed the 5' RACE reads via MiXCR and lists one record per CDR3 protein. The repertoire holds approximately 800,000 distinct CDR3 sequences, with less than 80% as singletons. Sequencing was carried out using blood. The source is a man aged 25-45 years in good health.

The CDR3 loop reads CASSRYLIRGGQETQYF. CDR3 nucleotide sequence: TGCGCCAGCAGCCGCTACCTAATTCGCGGGGGGCAAGAGACCCAGTACTTC. This rearrangement joins TRBV4-3 to TRBJ2-5, with 8 bases aligning to TRBD2. J was trimmed by 2 bases and V by 4 bases; bases with no gene match: 12. This CDR3 spans 17 amino acids. CDR1 is LGHNA and CDR2 is YSLEER in the germline V gene.

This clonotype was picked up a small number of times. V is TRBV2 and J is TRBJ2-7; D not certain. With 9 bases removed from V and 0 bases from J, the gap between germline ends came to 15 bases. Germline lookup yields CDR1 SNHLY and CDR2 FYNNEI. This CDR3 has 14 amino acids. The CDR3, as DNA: TGTGCCAGTCGTCCGGGCTCCAGCTCCTACGAGCAGTACTTC. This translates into CASRPGSSSYEQYF.

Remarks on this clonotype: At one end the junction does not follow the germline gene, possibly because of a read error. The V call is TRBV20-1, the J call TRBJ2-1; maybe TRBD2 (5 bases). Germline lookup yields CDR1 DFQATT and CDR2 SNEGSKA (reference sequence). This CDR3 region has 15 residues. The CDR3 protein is CSASYASTIGNGQFF. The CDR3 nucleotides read TGCAGTGCTAGTTATGCTAGCACTATTGGGAATGGGCAGTTCTTC.

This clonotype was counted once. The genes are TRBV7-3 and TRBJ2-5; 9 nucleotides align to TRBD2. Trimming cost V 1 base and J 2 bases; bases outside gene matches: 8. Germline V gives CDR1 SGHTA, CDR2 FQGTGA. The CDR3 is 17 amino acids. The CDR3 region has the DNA TGTGCCAGCAGCTTAAGGCGATTGACTAGCGGACAAGAGACCCAGTACTTC. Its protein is CASSLRRLTSGQETQYF.

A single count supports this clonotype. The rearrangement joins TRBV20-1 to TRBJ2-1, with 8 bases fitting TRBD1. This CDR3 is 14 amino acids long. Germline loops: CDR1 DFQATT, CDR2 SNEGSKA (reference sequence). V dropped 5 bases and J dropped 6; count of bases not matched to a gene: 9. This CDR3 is CSAGTPTGVNEQFF. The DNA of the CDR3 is TGCAGTGCTGGGACACCGACAGGGGTCAATGAGCAGTTCTTC.

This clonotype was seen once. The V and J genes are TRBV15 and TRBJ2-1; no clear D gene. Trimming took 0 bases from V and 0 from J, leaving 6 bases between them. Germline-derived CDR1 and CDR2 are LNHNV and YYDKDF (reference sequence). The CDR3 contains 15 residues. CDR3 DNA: TGTGCCACCAGCAGAGACCCGGTCTCCTACAATGAGCAGTTCTTC. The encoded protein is CATSRDPVSYNEQFF.

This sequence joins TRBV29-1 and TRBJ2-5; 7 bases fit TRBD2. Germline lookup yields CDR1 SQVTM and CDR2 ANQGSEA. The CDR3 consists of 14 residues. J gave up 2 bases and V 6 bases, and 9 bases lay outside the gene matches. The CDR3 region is CSVAGAGVQETQYF. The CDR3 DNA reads TGCAGCGTGGCTGGGGCGGGGGTACAAGAGACCCAGTACTTC.

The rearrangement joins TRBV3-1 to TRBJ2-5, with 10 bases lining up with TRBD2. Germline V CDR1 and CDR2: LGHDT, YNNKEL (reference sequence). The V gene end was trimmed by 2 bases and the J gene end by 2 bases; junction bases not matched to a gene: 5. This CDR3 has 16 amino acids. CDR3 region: CASSQSISGGQETQYF. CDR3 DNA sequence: TGTGCCAGCAGCCAATCGATTAGCGGGGGGCAAGAGACCCAGTACTTC.

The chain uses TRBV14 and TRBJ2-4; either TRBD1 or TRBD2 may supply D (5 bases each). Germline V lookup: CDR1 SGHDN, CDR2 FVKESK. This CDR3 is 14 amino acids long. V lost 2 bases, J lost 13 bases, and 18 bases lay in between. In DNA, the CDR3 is TGTGCCAGCAGCCAAACCAGGCACCTAGGGGAGCAGTACTTC. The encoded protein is CASSQTRHLGEQYF.

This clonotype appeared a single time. CDR3 nucleotide sequence: TGTGCCAGCAGCTACATAGGACTAGCGGGGTCCAATGAGCAGTACTTC. Its translation is CASSYIGLAGSNEQYF. The chain links TRBV6-6 to TRBJ2-5, with 12 bases aligning to TRBD2. This CDR3 has 16 residues. With 6 bases clipped from V and 11 bases from J, the junction kept 16 bases outside the gene matches. CDR1 is MNHNY and CDR2 is SVGAGI in the germline V gene (reference sequence).

The CDR3 spells CSARQDRAPDTQYF. As DNA, the CDR3 is TGCAGTGCACGCCAAGACAGGGCCCCAGATACGCAGTATTTT. V gene TRBV20-1 combines with J gene TRBJ2-3; 7 bases agree with TRBD1. CDR1 is DFQATT and CDR2 is SNEGSKA in the germline V gene (reference sequence). This CDR3 comprises 14 residues. J gave up 4 bases and V 6 bases, and 10 bases lay outside the gene matches.

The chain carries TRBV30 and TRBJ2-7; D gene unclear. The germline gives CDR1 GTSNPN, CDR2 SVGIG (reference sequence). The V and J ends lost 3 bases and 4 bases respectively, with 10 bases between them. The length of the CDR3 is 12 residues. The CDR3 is CAWRGDRYEQYF. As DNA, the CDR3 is TGTGCCTGGAGAGGCGATAGATACGAGCAGTACTTC.

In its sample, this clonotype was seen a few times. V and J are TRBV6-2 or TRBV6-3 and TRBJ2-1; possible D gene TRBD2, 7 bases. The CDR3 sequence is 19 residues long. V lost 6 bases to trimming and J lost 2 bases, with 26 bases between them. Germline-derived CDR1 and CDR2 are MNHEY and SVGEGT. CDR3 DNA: TGTGCCAGCAGAACCTACAAGGGGGGAGCGGGGCCAGCCTACAATGAGCAGTTCTTC. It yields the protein CASRTYKGGAGPAYNEQFF.

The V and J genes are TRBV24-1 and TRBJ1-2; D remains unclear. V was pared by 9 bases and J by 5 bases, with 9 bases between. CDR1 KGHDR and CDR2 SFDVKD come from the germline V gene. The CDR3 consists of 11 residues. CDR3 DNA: TGTGCCACCGCAGGCAGTTATGGCTACACCTTC. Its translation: CATAGSYGYTF.

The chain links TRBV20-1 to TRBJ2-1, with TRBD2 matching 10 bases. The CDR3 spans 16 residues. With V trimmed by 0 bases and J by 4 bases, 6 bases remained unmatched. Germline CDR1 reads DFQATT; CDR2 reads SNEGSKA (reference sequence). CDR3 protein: CSARDKAGGLYNEQFF. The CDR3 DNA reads TGCAGTGCTAGAGATAAAGCGGGAGGGCTTTACAATGAGCAGTTCTTC.

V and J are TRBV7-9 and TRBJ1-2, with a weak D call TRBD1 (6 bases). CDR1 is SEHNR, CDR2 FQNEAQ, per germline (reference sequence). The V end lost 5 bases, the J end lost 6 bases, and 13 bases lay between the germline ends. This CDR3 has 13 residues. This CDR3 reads CASSPARTDGYTF. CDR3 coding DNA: TGTGCCAGCAGCCCTGCCCGGACAGATGGCTACACCTTC.

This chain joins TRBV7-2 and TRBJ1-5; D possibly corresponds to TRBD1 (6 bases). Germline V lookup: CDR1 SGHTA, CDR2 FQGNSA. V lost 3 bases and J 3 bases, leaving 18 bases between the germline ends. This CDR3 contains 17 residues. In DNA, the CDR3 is TGTGCCAGCAGCTTGCCAGGGGTCCCCGCCCTCAATCAGCCCCAGCATTTT. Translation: CASSLPGVPALNQPQHF.

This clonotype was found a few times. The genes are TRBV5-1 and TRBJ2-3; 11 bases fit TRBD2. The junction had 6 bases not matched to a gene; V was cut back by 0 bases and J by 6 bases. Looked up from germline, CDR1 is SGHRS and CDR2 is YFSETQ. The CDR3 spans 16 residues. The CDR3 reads CASSLVASGGPDTQYF. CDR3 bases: TGCGCCAGCAGCTTGGTGGCTAGCGGGGGGCCGGATACGCAGTATTTT.

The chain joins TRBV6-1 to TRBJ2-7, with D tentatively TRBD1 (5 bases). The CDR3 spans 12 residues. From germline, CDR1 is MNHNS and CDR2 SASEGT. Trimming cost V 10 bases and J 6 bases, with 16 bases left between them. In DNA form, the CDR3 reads TGTGCCACCGTCATTTCAGGGATCGAGCAGTACTTC. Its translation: CATVISGIEQYF.

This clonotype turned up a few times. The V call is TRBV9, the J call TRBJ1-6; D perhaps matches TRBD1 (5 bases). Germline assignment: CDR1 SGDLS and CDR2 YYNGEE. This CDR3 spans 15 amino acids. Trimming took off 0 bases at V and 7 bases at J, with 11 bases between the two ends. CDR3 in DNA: TGTGCCAGCAGCGTAGGGGGACTAGGGAATTCACCCCTCCACTTT. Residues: CASSVGGLGNSPLHF.

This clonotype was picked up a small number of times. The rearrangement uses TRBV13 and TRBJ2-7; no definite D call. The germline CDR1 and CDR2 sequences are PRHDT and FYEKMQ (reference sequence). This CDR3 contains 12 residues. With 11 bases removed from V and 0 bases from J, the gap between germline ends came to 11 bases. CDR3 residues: CASGVSSYEQYF. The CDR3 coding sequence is TGTGCCTCCGGCGTCAGCTCCTACGAGCAGTACTTC.

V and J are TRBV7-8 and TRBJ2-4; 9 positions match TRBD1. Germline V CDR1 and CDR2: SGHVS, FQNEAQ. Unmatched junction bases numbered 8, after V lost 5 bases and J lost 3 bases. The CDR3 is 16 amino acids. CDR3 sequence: CASSSRDRDGKNIQYF. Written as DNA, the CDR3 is TGTGCCAGCAGCAGCCGGGACAGGGACGGCAAAAACATTCAGTACTTC.